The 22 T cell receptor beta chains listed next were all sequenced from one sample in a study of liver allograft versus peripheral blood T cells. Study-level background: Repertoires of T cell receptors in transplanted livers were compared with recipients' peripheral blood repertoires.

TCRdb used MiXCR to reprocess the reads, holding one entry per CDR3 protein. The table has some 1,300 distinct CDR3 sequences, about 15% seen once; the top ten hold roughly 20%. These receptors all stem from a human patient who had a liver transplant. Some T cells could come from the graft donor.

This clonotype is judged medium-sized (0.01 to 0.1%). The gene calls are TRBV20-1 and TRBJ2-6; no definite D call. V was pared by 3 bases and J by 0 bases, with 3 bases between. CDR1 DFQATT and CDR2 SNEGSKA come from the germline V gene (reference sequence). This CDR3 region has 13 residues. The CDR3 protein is CSARSSGANVLTF. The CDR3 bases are TGCAGTGCTAGGAGCTCTGGGGCCAACGTCCTGACTTTC.

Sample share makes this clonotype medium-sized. The CDR3 region has the DNA TGTGCCAGCAGAGGAGCGGGAGCTGACGAGCAGTACTTC. Protein sequence: CASRGAGADEQYF. The chain recombines TRBV6-6 with TRBJ2-7, with TRBD2 identical over 8 bases. The CDR3 runs to 13 residues. After removal of 6 bases from V and 5 bases from J, the junction contained 6 bases not matched to a gene. Germline CDR1 and CDR2: MNHNY and SVGAGI (reference sequence).

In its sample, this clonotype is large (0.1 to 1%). CDR3 sequence (DNA): TGTGCCAGCAGCCAATCAAGGGGATCTGGCTACACCTTC. Its protein is CASSQSRGSGYTF. The chain carries TRBV14 and TRBJ1-2; D might be TRBD1 (5 bases). Germline V gene lookup returns CDR1 SGHDN and CDR2 FVKESK. The CDR3 is 13 amino acids. The germline V and J ends were trimmed by 2 bases and 7 bases, with 11 bases remaining between them.

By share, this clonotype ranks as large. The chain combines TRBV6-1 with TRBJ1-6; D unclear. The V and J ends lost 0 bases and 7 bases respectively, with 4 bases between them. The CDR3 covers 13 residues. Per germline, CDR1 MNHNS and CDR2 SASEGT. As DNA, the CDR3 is TGTGCCAGCAGTGAAGCTGGAAATTCACCCCTCCACTTT. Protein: CASSEAGNSPLHF.

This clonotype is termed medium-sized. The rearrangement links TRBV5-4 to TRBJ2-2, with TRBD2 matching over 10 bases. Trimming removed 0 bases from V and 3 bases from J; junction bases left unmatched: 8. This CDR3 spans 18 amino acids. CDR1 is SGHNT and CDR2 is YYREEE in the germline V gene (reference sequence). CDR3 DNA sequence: TGTGCCAGCAGCTTGGCCAAGATAGCGGGAGGTTACACCGGGGAGCTGTTTTTT. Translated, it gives CASSLAKIAGGYTGELFF.

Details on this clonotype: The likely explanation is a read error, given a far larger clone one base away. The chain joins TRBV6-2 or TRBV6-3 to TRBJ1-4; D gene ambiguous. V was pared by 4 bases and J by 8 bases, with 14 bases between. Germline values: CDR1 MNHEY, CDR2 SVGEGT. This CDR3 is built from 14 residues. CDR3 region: CASSFRDSREKLFF. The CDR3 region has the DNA TGTGCCAGCAGTTTCCGAGACTCCAGAGAAAAACTGTTTTTT.

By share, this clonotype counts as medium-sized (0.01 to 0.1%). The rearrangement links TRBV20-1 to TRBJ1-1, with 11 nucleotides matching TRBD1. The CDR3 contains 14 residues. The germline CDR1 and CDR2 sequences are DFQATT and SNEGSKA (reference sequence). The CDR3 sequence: CTCRDRGRSTEAFF. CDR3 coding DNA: TGCACCTGCCGGGACAGGGGGAGGAGTACTGAAGCTTTCTTT.

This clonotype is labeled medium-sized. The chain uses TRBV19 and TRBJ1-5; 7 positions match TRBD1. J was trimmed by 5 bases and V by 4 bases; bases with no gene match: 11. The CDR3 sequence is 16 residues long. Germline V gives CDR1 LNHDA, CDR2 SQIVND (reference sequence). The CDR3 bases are TGTGCCAGTAGTACCTCCGGGACAGAAATACATCAGCCCCAGCATTTT. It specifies CASSTSGTEIHQPQHF.

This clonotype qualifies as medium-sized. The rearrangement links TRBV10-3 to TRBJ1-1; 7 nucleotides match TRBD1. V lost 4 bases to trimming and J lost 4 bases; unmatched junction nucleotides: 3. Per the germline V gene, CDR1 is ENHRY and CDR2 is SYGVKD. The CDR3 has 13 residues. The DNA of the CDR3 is TGTGCCATCAGTGGGGACAGAGCCACTGAAGCTTTCTTT. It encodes CAISGDRATEAFF.

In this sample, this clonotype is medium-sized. The chain's CDR3 is CASTPSGRRWDEQYF. The CDR3 DNA reads as TGTGCCAGCACCCCCTCGGGACGGCGGTGGGACGAGCAGTACTTC. J is TRBJ2-7 and V is TRBV7-2; D may match TRBD1 or TRBD2 (5 bases each). Germline loops: CDR1 SGHTA, CDR2 FQGNSA. There are 15 residues in the CDR3. V gave up 7 bases and J gave up 5 bases, with 21 bases separating them.

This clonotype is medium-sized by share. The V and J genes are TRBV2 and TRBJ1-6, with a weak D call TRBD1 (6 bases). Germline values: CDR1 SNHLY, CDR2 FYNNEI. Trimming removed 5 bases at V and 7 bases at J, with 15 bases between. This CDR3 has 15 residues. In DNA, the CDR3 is TGTGCCAGCAGTACATTACAGGGATCAAATTCACCCCTCCACTTT. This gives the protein CASSTLQGSNSPLHF.

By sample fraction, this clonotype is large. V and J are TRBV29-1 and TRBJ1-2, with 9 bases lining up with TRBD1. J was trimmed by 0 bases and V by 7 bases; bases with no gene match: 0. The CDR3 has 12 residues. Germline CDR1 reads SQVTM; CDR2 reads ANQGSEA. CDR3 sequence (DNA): TGCAGCGGACAGGGGGCTAACTATGGCTACACCTTC. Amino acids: CSGQGANYGYTF.

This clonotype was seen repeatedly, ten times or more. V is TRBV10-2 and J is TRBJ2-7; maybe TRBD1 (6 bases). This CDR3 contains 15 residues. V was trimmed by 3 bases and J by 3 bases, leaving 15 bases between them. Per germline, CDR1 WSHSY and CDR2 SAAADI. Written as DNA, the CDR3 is TGCGCCAGCAGTGACCCGGGACAACGAAGCTACGAGCAGTACTTC. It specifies CASSDPGQRSYEQYF.

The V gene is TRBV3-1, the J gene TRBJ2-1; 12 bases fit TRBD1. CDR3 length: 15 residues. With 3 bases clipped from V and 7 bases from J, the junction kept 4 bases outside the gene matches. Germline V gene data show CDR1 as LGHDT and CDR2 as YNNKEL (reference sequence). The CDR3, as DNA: TGTGCCAGCAGCCACGGGACAGGGGGCGGAAATGAGCAGTTCTTC. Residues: CASSHGTGGGNEQFF.

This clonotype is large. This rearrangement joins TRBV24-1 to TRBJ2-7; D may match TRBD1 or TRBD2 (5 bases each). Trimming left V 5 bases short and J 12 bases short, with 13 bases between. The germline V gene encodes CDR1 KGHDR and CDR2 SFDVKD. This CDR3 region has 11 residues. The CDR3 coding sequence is TGTGCCACCAGTGCCGGGGCAGCTCTGTACTTC. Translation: CATSAGAALYF.

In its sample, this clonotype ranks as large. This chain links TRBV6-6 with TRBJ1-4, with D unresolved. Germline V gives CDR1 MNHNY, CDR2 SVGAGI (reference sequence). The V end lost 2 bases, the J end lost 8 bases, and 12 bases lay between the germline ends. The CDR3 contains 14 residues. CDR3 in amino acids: CASSYRDSREKLFF. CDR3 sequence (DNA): TGTGCCAGCAGTTACCGAGACTCCAGAGAAAAACTGTTTTTT.

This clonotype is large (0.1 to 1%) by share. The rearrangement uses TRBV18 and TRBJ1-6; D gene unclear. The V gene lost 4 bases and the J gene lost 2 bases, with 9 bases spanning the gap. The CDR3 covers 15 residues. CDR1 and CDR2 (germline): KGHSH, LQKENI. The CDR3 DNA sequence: TGTGCCAGCTCACTTACGGGGACCTATAATTCACCCCTCCACTTT. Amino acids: CASSLTGTYNSPLHF.

CDR3 DNA: TGTGCCAGCAGCTTAAATATAGGTTTTTCCGAAGCTTTCTTT. Protein product: CASSLNIGFSEAFF. The gene calls are TRBV7-9 and TRBJ1-1; D unclear. The germline gives CDR1 SEHNR, CDR2 FQNEAQ (reference sequence). The length of the CDR3 is 14 residues. The V gene lost 2 bases and the J gene lost 8 bases, with 15 bases spanning the gap.

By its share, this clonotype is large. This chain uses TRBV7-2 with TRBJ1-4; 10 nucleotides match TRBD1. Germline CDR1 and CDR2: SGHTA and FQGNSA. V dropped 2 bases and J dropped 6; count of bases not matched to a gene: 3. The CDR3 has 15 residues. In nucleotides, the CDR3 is TGTGCCAGCAGCTTATCCGGGACAGGGGATGAAAAACTGTTTTTT. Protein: CASSLSGTGDEKLFF.

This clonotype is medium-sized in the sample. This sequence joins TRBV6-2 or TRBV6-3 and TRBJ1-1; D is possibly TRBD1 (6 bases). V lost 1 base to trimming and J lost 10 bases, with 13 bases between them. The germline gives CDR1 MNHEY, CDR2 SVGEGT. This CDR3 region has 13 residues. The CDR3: CASSYLAGVAAFF. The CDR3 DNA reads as TGTGCCAGCAGTTACTTGGCAGGGGTTGCAGCTTTCTTT.

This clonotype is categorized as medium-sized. The CDR3 loop reads CAIRRQPNEKLFF. In DNA form, the CDR3 reads TGTGCCATCAGACGTCAGCCTAATGAAAAACTGTTTTTT. The rearrangement links TRBV10-3 to TRBJ1-4; no reliable D call. The CDR3 has 13 amino acids. The V gene's germline CDR1 is ENHRY and CDR2 SYGVKD. V gave up 6 bases and J gave up 3 bases, with 8 bases separating them.

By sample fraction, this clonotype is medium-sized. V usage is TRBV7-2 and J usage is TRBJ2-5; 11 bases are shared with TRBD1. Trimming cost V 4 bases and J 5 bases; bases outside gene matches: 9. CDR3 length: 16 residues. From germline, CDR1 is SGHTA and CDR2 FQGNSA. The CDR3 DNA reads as TGTGCCAGCAGCTCAATCCGGGACAGGGGGATGGAGACCCAGTACTTC. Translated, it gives CASSSIRDRGMETQYF.